The 18 T cell receptor beta chains in this list originate from one sample, sequenced in a study of cytomegalovirus exposure and HLA in healthy donors. PCR was performed using 60 Vbeta and 13 Jbeta primers. Profiling relied on immunoSEQ multiplex PCR, and the TCRdb table lists in-frame clones only, not all of them. The sample lists roughly 190,000 clones, around 79% occurring once. The source material was PBMCs. Receptor source: a woman between 50 and 59 years old in good health and CMV-seronegative.

The rearrangement links TRBV6-5 to TRBJ2-1; D gene ambiguous. The ends were cut back, 2 bases at V and 4 bases at J, with 9 bases in the middle. CDR3 length: 14 residues. CDR1 and CDR2 from the germline V gene are MNHEY and SVGAGI. The CDR3: CASSYRTRYNEQFF. CDR3 sequence (DNA): TGTGCCAGCAGTTACCGAACCAGATACAATGAGCAGTTCTTC.

V and J are TRBV6-5 and TRBJ2-5, with D possibly TRBD2 on 6 matching bases. In germline, CDR1 is MNHEY, CDR2 SVGAGI. Trimming took 2 bases from V and 5 from J, leaving 12 bases between them. The CDR3 is made up of 14 amino acids. The DNA for the CDR3 is TGTGCCAGCAGTTACGCGGGGATACGGGAGACCCAGTACTTC. This gives the protein CASSYAGIRETQYF.

V and J are TRBV6-5 and TRBJ1-6, with D unresolved. V was shortened by 0 bases and J by 7 bases, with 13 bases between the two germline ends. Germline V lookup: CDR1 MNHEY, CDR2 SVGAGI. The CDR3 contains 16 residues. In DNA form, the CDR3 reads TGTGCCAGCAGTTACTCGATAAGCACTTTAAATTCACCCCTCCACTTT. The encoded protein is CASSYSISTLNSPLHF.

This chain joins TRBV2 and TRBJ2-7, with unresolved D. The CDR3 loop spans 14 amino acids. Germline lookup yields CDR1 SNHLY and CDR2 FYNNEI. V lost 2 bases, J lost 3 bases, and 11 bases lay in between. This chain's CDR3 is CASSENGGNYEQYF. Written as DNA, the CDR3 is TGTGCCAGCAGTGAAAATGGTGGCAACTACGAGCAGTACTTC.

CDR3 amino acids: CASSLSGQVRQPQHF. The CDR3 coding sequence is TGTGCCAGCAGTTTATCGGGACAGGTTCGTCAGCCCCAGCATTTT. The chain links TRBV28 to TRBJ1-5; TRBD1 matches at 8 bases. Per the germline V gene, CDR1 is MDHEN and CDR2 is SYDVKM. The V segment lost 1 base and the J segment 6 bases; nucleotides outside the gene matches: 5. The CDR3 has 15 amino acids.

The genes are TRBV19 and TRBJ2-3; D call uncertain. From germline, CDR1 is LNHDA and CDR2 SQIVND (reference sequence). Between the trimmed V and J ends, which lost 0 bases and 1 base, there was a span of 5 bases. The CDR3 loop spans 14 amino acids. Here the CDR3 DNA reads TGTGCCAGTAGTATAGAAGAGGGCACAGATACGCAGTATTTT. Its protein product is CASSIEEGTDTQYF.

This clone was counted once. The chain is built from TRBV28 and TRBJ1-1; 7 nucleotides match TRBD1. This CDR3 is 15 amino acids long. Trimming took 5 bases from V and 1 from J; bases not matched to a gene: 7. Germline V gives CDR1 MDHEN, CDR2 SYDVKM. CDR3 coding DNA: TGTGCCAGCAGTCCCCGGGGACAGACGAACACTGAAGCTTTCTTT. It yields the protein CASSPRGQTNTEAFF.

This clone was observed a few times. The rearrangement links TRBV28 to TRBJ1-1; the D gene is possibly TRBD1 (6 bases). The V gene lost 2 bases and the J gene lost 5 bases, with 18 bases spanning the gap. The CDR3 is made up of 16 amino acids. Germline CDR1 and CDR2: MDHEN and SYDVKM. As DNA, the CDR3 is TGTGCCAGCAGTTTACTCTCGGGCCTGAGGGGGACTGAAGCTTTCTTT. It translates to CASSLLSGLRGTEAFF.

The chain combines TRBV5-6 with TRBJ2-3, with TRBD2 identical over 7 bases. This CDR3 comprises 16 residues. Germline V lookup: CDR1 SGHDT, CDR2 YYEEEE. With 0 bases clipped from V and 1 base from J, the junction kept 5 bases outside the gene matches. CDR3 loop: CASSLGFAGGTDTQYF. In DNA form, the CDR3 reads TGTGCCAGCAGCTTGGGGTTTGCGGGGGGCACAGATACGCAGTATTTT.

This sequence joins TRBV7-3 and TRBJ2-3, with 8 bases identical to TRBD2. J was trimmed by 1 base and V by 3 bases; bases with no gene match: 6. Germline loops: CDR1 SGHTA, CDR2 FQGTGA. The CDR3 length is 16 residues. The CDR3 region has the DNA TGTGCCAGCAGCTTGATCGGCGGGGGGCGCACAGATACGCAGTATTTT. It encodes CASSLIGGGRTDTQYF.

This clone was detected once. V is TRBV11-3 and J is TRBJ1-1; D is undetermined. Between the trimmed V and J ends, which lost 1 base and 2 bases, there was a span of 5 bases. The CDR3 is 13 residues long. Germline loops: CDR1 SGHNT, CDR2 YENEEA. Written as DNA, the CDR3 is TGTGCCAGCAGCTTAGGAGTCAACACTGAAGCTTTCTTT. Encoded protein: CASSLGVNTEAFF.

V is TRBV28 and J is TRBJ1-1, with TRBD1 matching 9 bases. V lost 4 bases, J lost 0 bases, and 3 bases stayed unmatched. The CDR3 consists of 15 residues. Germline CDR1 and CDR2: MDHEN and SYDVKM. The DNA for the CDR3 is TGTGCCAGCAGTTCTTGGACAGGGGTGAACACTGAAGCTTTCTTT. This translates into CASSSWTGVNTEAFF.

The rearrangement uses TRBV7-3 and TRBJ2-1; D gene ambiguous. This CDR3 spans 14 amino acids. Germline lookup yields CDR1 SGHTA and CDR2 FQGTGA. V shed 2 bases and J shed 3 bases, with 8 bases lying between them. The CDR3 DNA sequence: TGTGCCAGCAGCTTACTCGGAGACTACAATGAGCAGTTCTTC. Its protein is CASSLLGDYNEQFF.

This rearrangement joins TRBV7-2 to TRBJ2-7; D call uncertain. The V end lost 1 base, the J end lost 5 bases, and 6 bases lay between the germline ends. The CDR3 loop spans 12 amino acids. CDR1 and CDR2 from the germline V gene are SGHTA and FQGNSA. The CDR3 nucleotides are TGTGCCAGCAGCTTAGACAGCAACGAGCAGTACTTC. Encoded protein: CASSLDSNEQYF.

This chain uses TRBV28 with TRBJ1-2; TRBD1 agrees at 7 bases. The V segment lost 5 bases and the J segment 5 bases; nucleotides outside the gene matches: 11. This CDR3 is built from 15 residues. Germline assignment: CDR1 MDHEN and CDR2 SYDVKM. CDR3 in DNA: TGTGCCAGCAGTCCGACAGGGCTTGGTAGATATGGCTACACCTTC. Translated, it gives CASSPTGLGRYGYTF.

V and J are TRBV27 and TRBJ2-7; 7 nucleotides match TRBD1. Germline values: CDR1 MNHEY, CDR2 SMNVEV (reference sequence). J lost 2 bases, V lost 5 bases, and 3 bases had no gene match. The CDR3 loop spans 13 amino acids. The CDR3: CASSRDRTYEQYF. CDR3 nucleotide sequence: TGTGCCAGCAGTCGGGACAGAACCTACGAGCAGTACTTC.

This chain joins TRBV9 and TRBJ1-2, with 7 bases identical to TRBD1. The CDR3 has 16 residues. V shed 4 bases and J 5 bases; nucleotides not matched to a gene: 14. Germline V CDR1 and CDR2: SGDLS, YYNGEE. This chain's CDR3 is CASSSSRQGFGYGYTF. The CDR3 DNA reads as TGTGCCAGCAGCTCATCAAGACAGGGCTTTGGGTATGGCTACACCTTC.

The chain carries TRBV6-1 and TRBJ1-2, with TRBD1 identical over 7 bases. The CDR3 length is 15 residues. Looked up from germline, CDR1 is MNHNS and CDR2 is SASEGT. V was clipped by 1 base and J by 3 bases; unmatched bases: 5. The CDR3 reads CASSEVATGYYGYTF. Here the CDR3 DNA reads TGTGCCAGCAGTGAAGTCGCGACAGGGTACTATGGCTACACCTTC.